Below, 8 T cell receptor beta chains from the same sample are listed, as sequenced in a study of a mutant IDH1 vaccine in newly diagnosed glioma. Their cognate antigens are unknown. Specified time point: week 11, during vaccination. Mutant IDH1 20-mer peptide, at 300 ug, made up each vaccine dose, with topical imiquimod. The protocol was immunoSEQ multiplex PCR, while the TCRdb copy is restricted to in-frame clones and leaves out a portion. The sample carries about 130,000 clones, about 80% recorded once. The sequencing here drew on PBMCs, taken from a glioma patient whose treatment included an IDH1 peptide vaccine. Receptors originate from a man in his forties with glioma.

The sample holds a few counts of this clone. V gene TRBV28 combines with J gene TRBJ1-1, with D maybe TRBD1 (5 bases). There are 13 residues in the CDR3. V was trimmed by 4 bases and J by 1 base, leaving 7 bases between them. Germline lookup yields CDR1 MDHEN and CDR2 SYDVKM. The CDR3 nucleotides read TGTGCCAGCAGTTCCACAGGGAACACTGAAGCTTTCTTT. It translates to CASSSTGNTEAFF.

The V gene is TRBV11-2, the J gene TRBJ2-5; maybe TRBD1 (6 bases). V was shortened by 5 bases and J by 4 bases, with 14 bases between the two germline ends. CDR1 and CDR2 from the germline V gene are SGHAT and FQNNGV. CDR3 size: 14 residues. CDR3 amino acids: CASSARTVGETQYF. The CDR3 bases are TGTGCCAGCAGCGCCAGGACAGTCGGAGAGACCCAGTACTTC.

The table lists this clone with a few counts. The rearrangement links TRBV7-2 to TRBJ1-2, with D possibly matching TRBD1 (6 bases). V dropped 5 bases and J dropped 7 bases, with 11 bases sitting between them. Germline V gives CDR1 SGHTA, CDR2 FQGNSA. The CDR3 length is 12 residues. The CDR3 loop is CASSPGQFGYTF. The CDR3 bases are TGTGCCAGCAGCCCAGGACAGTTTGGCTACACCTTC.

The J gene is TRBJ1-2, the V gene TRBV6-5; possible D gene TRBD1, 5 bases. CDR3 length: 15 residues. Per the germline V gene, CDR1 is MNHEY and CDR2 is SVGAGI. Trimming cost V 6 bases and J 7 bases, with 21 bases left between them. In DNA form, the CDR3 reads TGTGCCAGCAGCCCCTATGGGGACCCAACTATTGGCTACACCTTC. Its translation is CASSPYGDPTIGYTF.

The chain combines TRBV11-2 with TRBJ2-7; TRBD1 matches at 7 bases. J lost 5 bases, V lost 7 bases, and 8 bases had no gene match. The CDR3 has 13 amino acids. CDR1 is SGHAT and CDR2 is FQNNGV in the germline V gene. CDR3 sequence (DNA): TGTGCCAGCAAGACTTGGGGGACAGACGAGCAGTACTTC. Residues: CASKTWGTDEQYF.

The V gene is TRBV7-9, the J gene TRBJ2-2, with 8 bases lining up with TRBD1. In germline, CDR1 is SEHNR, CDR2 FQNEAQ (reference sequence). The CDR3 contains 14 residues. The ends lost 4 bases at V and 9 bases at J; junction bases unmatched: 7. The CDR3 sequence: CASSSQGASRELFF. The DNA for the CDR3 is TGTGCCAGCAGCTCGCAGGGGGCAAGCAGGGAGCTGTTTTTT. The whole variable domain, remainder taken from reference TRBV7-9 and TRBJ2-2, is DTGVSQNPRHKITKRGQNVTFRCDPISEHNRLYWYRQTLGQGPEFLTYFQNEAQLEKSRLLSDRFSAERPKGSFSTLEIQRTEQGDSAMYLCASSSQGASRELFFGEGSRLTVL.

This chain uses TRBV5-1 with TRBJ2-5; 10 nucleotides match TRBD2. V shed 4 bases, J shed 4 bases, and the junction held 7 bases outside the gene matches. This CDR3 has 15 amino acids. Looked up from germline, CDR1 is SGHRS and CDR2 is YFSETQ. The CDR3 spells CASSPEGLALETQYF. The CDR3 DNA sequence: TGCGCCAGCAGCCCCGAGGGACTAGCGTTAGAGACCCAGTACTTC.

The chain has TRBV6-5 and TRBJ2-3, with 7 bases that match TRBD2. Germline loops: CDR1 MNHEY, CDR2 SVGAGI. The CDR3 loop spans 15 amino acids. V lost 5 bases and J lost 0; bases outside the gene matches: 5. CDR3 nucleotide sequence: TGTGCCAGCAGTATCCTAGCGGTTAGCACAGATACGCAGTATTTT. Translating gives CASSILAVSTDTQYF.